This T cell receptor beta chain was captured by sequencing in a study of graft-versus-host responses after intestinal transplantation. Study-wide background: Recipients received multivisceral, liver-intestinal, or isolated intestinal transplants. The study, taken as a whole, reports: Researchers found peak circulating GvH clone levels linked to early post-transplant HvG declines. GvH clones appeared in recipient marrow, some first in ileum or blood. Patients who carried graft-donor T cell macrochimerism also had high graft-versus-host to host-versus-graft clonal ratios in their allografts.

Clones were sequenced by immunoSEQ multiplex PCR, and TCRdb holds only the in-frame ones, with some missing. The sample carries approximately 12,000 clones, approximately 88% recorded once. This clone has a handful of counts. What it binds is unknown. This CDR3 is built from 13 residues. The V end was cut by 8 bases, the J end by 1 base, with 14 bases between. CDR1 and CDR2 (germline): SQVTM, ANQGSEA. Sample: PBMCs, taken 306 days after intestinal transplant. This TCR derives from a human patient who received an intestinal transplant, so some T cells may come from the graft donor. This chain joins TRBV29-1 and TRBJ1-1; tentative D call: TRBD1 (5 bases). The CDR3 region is CSSYGGGNTEAFF. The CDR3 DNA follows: TGCAGCTCCTATGGGGGTGGGAACACTGAAGCTTTCTTT.